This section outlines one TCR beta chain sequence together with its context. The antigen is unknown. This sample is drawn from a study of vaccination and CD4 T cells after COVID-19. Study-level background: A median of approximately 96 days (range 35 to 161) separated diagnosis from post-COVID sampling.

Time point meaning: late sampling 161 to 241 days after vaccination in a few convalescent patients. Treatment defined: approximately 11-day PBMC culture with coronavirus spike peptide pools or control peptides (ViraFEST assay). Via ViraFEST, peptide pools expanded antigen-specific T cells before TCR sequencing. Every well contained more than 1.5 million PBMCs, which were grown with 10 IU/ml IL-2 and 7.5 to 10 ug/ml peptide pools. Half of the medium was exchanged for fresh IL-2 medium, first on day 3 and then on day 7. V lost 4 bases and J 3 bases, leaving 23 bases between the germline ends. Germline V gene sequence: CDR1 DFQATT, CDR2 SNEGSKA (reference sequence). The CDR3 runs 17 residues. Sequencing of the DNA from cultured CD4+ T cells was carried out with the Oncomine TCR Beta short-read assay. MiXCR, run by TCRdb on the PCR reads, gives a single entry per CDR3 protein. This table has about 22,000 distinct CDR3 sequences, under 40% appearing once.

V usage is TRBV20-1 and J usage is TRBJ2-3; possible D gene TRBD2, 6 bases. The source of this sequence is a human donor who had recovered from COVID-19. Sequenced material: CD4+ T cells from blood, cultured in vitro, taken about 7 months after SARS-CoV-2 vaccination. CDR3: CSATLFGRTRGTDTQYF. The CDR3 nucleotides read TGCAGTGCTACCCTCTTTGGGAGGACCCGAGGGACAGATACGCAGTATTTT.